The clone carrying this T cell receptor (beta chain) was recorded a few times. Losses at the gene ends were 7 bases for V and 7 bases for J; bases not matched to a gene: 4. The CDR3 is made up of 12 amino acids. The germline gives CDR1 SQVTM, CDR2 ANQGSEA. The data were taken from a study of blood T cells in healthy people across ages. For the second PCR, which ran for about 7 to 11 cycles, a sample-barcoded 5' primer and a J-beta primer mix were used. TCRdb passed the 5' RACE reads through MiXCR, listing each CDR3 protein once. Of approximately 880,000 distinct CDR3 sequences in the sample, roughly 43% were seen once.

Sequenced input: blood. The J gene is TRBJ1-6, the V gene TRBV29-1; 7 nucleotides line up with TRBD1. The receptor was isolated from a man aged 25 to 40 in good health. For the CDR3, the DNA is TGCAGCGCCGGGACAGCGAATTCACCCCTCCACTTT. Translated: CSAGTANSPLHF.